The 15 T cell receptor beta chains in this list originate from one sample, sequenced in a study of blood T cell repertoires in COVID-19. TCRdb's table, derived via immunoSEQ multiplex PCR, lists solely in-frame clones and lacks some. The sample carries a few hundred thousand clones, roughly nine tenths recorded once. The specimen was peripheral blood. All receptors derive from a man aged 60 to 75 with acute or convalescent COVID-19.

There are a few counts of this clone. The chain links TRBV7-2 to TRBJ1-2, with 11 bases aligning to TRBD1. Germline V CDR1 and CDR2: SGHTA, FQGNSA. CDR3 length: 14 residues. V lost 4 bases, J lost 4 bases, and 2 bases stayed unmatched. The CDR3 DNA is TGTGCCAGCAGCTGGGACAGGGGGGGCTATGGCTACACCTTC. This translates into CASSWDRGGYGYTF.

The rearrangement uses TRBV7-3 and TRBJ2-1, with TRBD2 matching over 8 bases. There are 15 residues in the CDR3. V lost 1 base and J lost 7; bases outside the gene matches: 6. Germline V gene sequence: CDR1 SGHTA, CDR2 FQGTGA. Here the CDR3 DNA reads TGTGCCAGCAGCTTAAACGTAGCGGGAAAAAATGAGCAGTTCTTC. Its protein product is CASSLNVAGKNEQFF.

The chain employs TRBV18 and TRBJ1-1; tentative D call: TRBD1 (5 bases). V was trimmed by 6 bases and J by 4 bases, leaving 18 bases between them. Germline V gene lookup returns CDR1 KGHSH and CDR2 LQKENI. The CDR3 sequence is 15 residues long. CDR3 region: CASSEGMGQGTEAFF. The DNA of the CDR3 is TGTGCCAGCTCGGAAGGAATGGGGCAGGGCACTGAAGCTTTCTTT.

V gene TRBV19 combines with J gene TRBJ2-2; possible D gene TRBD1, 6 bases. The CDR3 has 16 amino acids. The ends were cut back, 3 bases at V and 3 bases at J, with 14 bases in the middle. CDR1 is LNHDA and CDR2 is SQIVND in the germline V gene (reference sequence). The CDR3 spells CASSIRGDGDTGELFF. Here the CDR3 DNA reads TGTGCCAGTAGTATCAGGGGAGACGGTGACACCGGGGAGCTGTTTTTT.

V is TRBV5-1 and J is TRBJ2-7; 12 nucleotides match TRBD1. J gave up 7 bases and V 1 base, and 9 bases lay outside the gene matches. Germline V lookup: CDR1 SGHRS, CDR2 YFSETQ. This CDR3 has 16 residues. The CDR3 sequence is CASSLSGTGGSGEQYF. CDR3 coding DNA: TGCGCCAGCAGCTTGTCAGGGACAGGGGGCTCTGGGGAGCAGTACTTC.

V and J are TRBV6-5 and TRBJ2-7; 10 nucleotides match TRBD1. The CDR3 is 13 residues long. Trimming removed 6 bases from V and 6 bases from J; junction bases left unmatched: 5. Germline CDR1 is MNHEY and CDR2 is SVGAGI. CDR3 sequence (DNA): TGTGCCAGCAGCGATCGGGACAGGGGCGAGCAGTACTTC. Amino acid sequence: CASSDRDRGEQYF.

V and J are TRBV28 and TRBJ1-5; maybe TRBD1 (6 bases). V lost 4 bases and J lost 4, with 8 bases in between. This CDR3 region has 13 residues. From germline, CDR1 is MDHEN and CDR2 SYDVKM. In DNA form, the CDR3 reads TGTGCCAGCAGTTCCGGACAGAATCAGCCCCAGCATTTT. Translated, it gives CASSSGQNQPQHF.

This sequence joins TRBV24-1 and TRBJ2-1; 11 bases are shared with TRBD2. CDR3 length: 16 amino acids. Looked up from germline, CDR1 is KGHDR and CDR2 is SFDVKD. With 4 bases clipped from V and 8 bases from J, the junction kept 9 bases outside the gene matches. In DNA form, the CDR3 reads TGTGCCACCAGTGACCCTATAGCGGGAGGGCGGGATGAGCAGTTCTTC. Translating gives CATSDPIAGGRDEQFF.

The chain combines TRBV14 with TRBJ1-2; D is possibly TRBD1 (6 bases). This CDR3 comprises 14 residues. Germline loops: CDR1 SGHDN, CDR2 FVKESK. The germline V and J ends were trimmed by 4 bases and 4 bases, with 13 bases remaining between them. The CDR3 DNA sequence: TGTGCCAGCAGCCCCGACAGGCCCCCCTATGGCTACACCTTC. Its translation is CASSPDRPPYGYTF.

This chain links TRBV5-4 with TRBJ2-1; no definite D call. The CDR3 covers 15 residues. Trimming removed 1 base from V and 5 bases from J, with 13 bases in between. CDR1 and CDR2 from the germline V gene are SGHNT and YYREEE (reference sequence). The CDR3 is CASSLISPSDNEQFF. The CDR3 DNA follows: TGTGCCAGCAGCTTGATATCCCCCTCGGACAATGAGCAGTTCTTC.

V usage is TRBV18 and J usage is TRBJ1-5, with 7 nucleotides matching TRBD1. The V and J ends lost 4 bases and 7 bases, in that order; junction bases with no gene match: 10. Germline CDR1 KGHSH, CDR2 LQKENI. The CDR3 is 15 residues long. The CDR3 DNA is TGTGCCAGCTCACTAGGGACAGACGCCCTCCAGCCCCAGCATTTT. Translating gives CASSLGTDALQPQHF.

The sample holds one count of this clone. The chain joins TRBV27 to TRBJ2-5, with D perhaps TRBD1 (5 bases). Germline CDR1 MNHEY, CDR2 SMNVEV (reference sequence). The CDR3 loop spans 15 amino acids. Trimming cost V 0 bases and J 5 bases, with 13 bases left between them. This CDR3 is CASSLSQAGRETQYF. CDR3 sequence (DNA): TGTGCCAGCAGTTTATCCCAGGCAGGGCGGGAGACCCAGTACTTC.

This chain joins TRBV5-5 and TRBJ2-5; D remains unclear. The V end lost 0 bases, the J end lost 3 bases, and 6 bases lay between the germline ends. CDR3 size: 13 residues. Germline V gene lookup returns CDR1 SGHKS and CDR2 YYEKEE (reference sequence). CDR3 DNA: TGTGCCAGCAGCTTGGTCCAGAAAGAGACCCAGTACTTC. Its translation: CASSLVQKETQYF.

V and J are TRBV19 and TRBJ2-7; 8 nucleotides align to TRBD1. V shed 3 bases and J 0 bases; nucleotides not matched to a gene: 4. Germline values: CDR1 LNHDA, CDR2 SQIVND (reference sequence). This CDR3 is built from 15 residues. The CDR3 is CASSIGGTGSYEQYF. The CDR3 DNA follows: TGTGCCAGTAGTATTGGGGGGACAGGCTCCTACGAGCAGTACTTC. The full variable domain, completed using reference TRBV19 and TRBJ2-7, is DGGITQSPKYLFRKEGQNVTLSCEQNLNHDAMYWYRQDPGQGLRLIYYSQIVNDFQKGDIAEGYSVSREKKESFPLTVTSAQKNPTAFYLCASSIGGTGSYEQYFGPGTRLTVT.

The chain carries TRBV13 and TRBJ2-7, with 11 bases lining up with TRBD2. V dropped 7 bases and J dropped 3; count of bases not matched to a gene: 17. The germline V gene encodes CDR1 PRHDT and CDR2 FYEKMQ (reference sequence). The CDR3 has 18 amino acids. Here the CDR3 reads CASTLAGTSGTPFYEQYF. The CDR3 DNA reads TGTGCCAGCACCCTAGCGGGGACTAGCGGAACCCCGTTCTACGAGCAGTACTTC.